The next 7 T cell receptor beta chains were all read from a single sample in a study of T cells expressing NK-cell markers. TCRdb re-analyzed the 5' RACE reads; it lists each CDR3 protein once, without DNA. This table holds around 470,000 distinct CDR3 sequences. Sequencing was done on a sample of blood T cells: a sorted CD56 or NKG2C T cell subset, CD4+ or CD8+ T cells, or bulk PBMC T cells (not recorded which). These receptors were collected from a woman aged 45-60 years in good health.

The chain has TRBV5-1 and TRBJ1-1. Per germline, CDR1 SGHRS and CDR2 YFSETQ. This CDR3 has 15 residues. The CDR3 protein is CASNPGRRIGTEAFF.

The chain couples TRBV20-1 to TRBJ2-5; TCRdb calls TRBD2, which cannot be checked without DNA. The CDR3 contains 11 residues. Germline V gene lookup returns CDR1 DFQATT and CDR2 SNEGSKA (reference sequence). The CDR3 protein is CSSLRAQTQYF.

The chain recombines TRBV12-5 with TRBJ2-1; TCRdb designates TRBD2, a call that cannot be tested without DNA. The CDR3 has 21 residues. Germline V gene lookup returns CDR1 LGHNT and CDR2 FRNRAP. The CDR3 is CASGLVKGSSGRHLSGNEQFF.

The chain has TRBV12-3 or TRBV12-4 and TRBJ2-2; with no DNA, the TCRdb D assignment of TRBD1 cannot be verified. The CDR3 spans 14 residues. The chain's CDR3 is CASRQGRISGELFF.

The gene calls are TRBV6-5 and TRBJ2-5; the D call of TRBD2 rests on TCRdb alone, since no DNA is present to check it. The germline CDR1 and CDR2 sequences are MNHEY and SVGAGI. This CDR3 has 14 amino acids. The CDR3 region is CASSYREGEETQYF.

The chain uses TRBV7-2 and TRBJ2-7; the TCRdb call, TRBD2, lacks DNA for checking. Germline V gene sequence: CDR1 SGHTA, CDR2 FQGNSA. This CDR3 has 18 residues. The CDR3 sequence is CASSLALGLADSSYEQYF.

V and J are TRBV6-1 and TRBJ2-1; TCRdb's D gene call, TRBD1, goes unchecked for lack of DNA. Germline lookup yields CDR1 MNHNS and CDR2 SASEGT. This CDR3 region has 15 residues. Here the CDR3 reads CASSDLRVKGNEQFF.